The TCR beta chain described here comes from a study of response to subunit inactivated influenza vaccine. Broader study findings: Few additional T cells are recruited per seasonal influenza vaccination, authors suggested.

TCRdb recomputed calls from the RT-PCR reads with MiXCR, one row per CDR3 protein. The sample shows around 540,000 distinct CDR3 sequences, about an eighth of them seen only once. There are 13 residues in the CDR3. Germline-derived CDR1 and CDR2 are SGHAT and FQNNGV. V gave up 6 bases and J gave up 5 bases, with 14 bases separating them. This clonotype occurred a few times. The antigen remains unidentified. The material was PBMCs from blood, obtained on the day of vaccination. The receptor comes from a man aged 45-65 years who received an inactivated influenza vaccine. V is TRBV11-2 and J is TRBJ2-7; the D gene could be TRBD1 or TRBD2 (5 bases each). Here the CDR3 DNA reads TGTGCCAGCAGGGGACGGACTTCCAACGAGCAGTACTTC. It encodes CASRGRTSNEQYF.